Listed below are T cell receptor beta chains from one sample, sequenced in a study of cytomegalovirus exposure and HLA in healthy donors. Here immunoSEQ multiplex PCR was the method, and the copy in TCRdb shows in-frame clones only, minus some. The table shows 150,000 to 200,000 clones, with 77% occurring only once. The specimen sequenced was PBMCs. Receptor source: a woman in her twenties or thirties in good health and CMV-seronegative. The conserved cysteine and the conserved F or W are not part of the CDR3 here. Part of the rows lack a size; the others show once, few, many or a class for expanded clones.

TRBV5-1,-,TRBJ2-7,ASSGTTAYEQY
TRBV29-1,once,TRBJ1-4,SVEVFNREKLF
TRBV5-6,-,TRBJ1-5,ASSLGGYNQPQH
TRBV4-1,-,TRBJ1-5,ASSHDQVVIQPQH
TRBV27,-,TRBJ2-7,ASSLYRGSYEQY
TRBV5-1,-,TRBJ2-3,ASSLRTTRDTQY
TRBV11-2,-,TRBJ2-3,ASSLGGDRNTDTQY
TRBV10-2,-,TRBJ1-5,ASSLDRDSNQPQH
TRBV10-1,-,TRBJ2-1,ARQGNEQF
TRBV5-1,-,TRBJ2-7,ASSSGQGYEQY
TRBV2,-,TRBJ2-3,ASTRGTTDTQY
TRBV28,few,TRBJ2-7,ASTLAGGYEQY
TRBV19,few,TRBJ2-1,ASSIRVSNNEQF
TRBV6-1,-,TRBJ1-5,ASSDLPGPSNQPQH
TRBV6-1,-,TRBJ1-4,ASRKGQMTEKLF
TRBV2,-,TRBJ2-2,ASRSGTYNTGELF
TRBV5-1,-,TRBJ2-7,ASSLQGGIYEQY
TRBV10-2,-,TRBJ1-2,ASSAGLYGYT
TRBV6-6,-,TRBJ2-7,ASSYRDTPGQY
TRBV5-1,once,TRBJ2-5,ASSLVGTSEHGTQY
TRBV15,-,TRBJ2-1,ATSSFRDWEAERF
TRBV5-1,-,TRBJ1-1,ASSLGQTVTEAF
TRBV2,-,TRBJ2-4,ATGQGNQY
TRBV18,-,TRBJ2-7,ASSRPTGNSYEQY
TRBV9,-,TRBJ2-7,ASSEGTGTLYEQY
TRBV7-3,few,TRBJ2-1,ASSKGQGISYNEQF
TRBV11-2,-,TRBJ2-5,ASSSLRVQY
TRBV4-2,-,TRBJ2-7,ASSSLTSGRTTNSYEQY
TRBV5-4,once,TRBJ2-7,ASSPGSSYEQY
TRBV30,-,TRBJ2-4,AWSGPVVKNIQY
TRBV6-5,few,TRBJ1-1,ASSYLGDRGTEAF
TRBV9,-,TRBJ2-7,ASSAGTSGDEQY
TRBV19,once,TRBJ2-3,ATSARPDRDTQY
TRBV7-6,-,TRBJ2-7,ASSPNPTSGGAFSYEQY
TRBV14,-,TRBJ1-4,ASSLDKGDSEKLF
TRBV6-5,few,TRBJ1-2,ASSSSNSYGYT
TRBV19,-,TRBJ1-5,ASSFTSYSNQPQH
TRBV9,few,TRBJ2-7,ASTRGVGQGYEQY
TRBV5-4,-,TRBJ2-3,ASSLESTQY
TRBV10-3,-,TRBJ2-2,AITPGQGGTGELF
TRBV27,-,TRBJ2-2,ASSPKRQRGSGELF
TRBV2,-,TRBJ2-1,ASSEVTGGEQF
TRBV25-1,-,TRBJ1-4,ASSEYSGNEKLF
TRBV2,-,TRBJ2-7,ASTGDRHSYEQY
TRBV6-6,few,TRBJ2-5,ASSRLLSATQETQY
TRBV4-2,-,TRBJ2-3,ASSQVIGQGRTDTQY
TRBV19,-,TRBJ1-1,ASSTNMINTEAF
TRBV28,-,TRBJ2-7,ASSAPGLGTYEQY
TRBV7-6,once,TRBJ2-7,ASSSVSYEQY